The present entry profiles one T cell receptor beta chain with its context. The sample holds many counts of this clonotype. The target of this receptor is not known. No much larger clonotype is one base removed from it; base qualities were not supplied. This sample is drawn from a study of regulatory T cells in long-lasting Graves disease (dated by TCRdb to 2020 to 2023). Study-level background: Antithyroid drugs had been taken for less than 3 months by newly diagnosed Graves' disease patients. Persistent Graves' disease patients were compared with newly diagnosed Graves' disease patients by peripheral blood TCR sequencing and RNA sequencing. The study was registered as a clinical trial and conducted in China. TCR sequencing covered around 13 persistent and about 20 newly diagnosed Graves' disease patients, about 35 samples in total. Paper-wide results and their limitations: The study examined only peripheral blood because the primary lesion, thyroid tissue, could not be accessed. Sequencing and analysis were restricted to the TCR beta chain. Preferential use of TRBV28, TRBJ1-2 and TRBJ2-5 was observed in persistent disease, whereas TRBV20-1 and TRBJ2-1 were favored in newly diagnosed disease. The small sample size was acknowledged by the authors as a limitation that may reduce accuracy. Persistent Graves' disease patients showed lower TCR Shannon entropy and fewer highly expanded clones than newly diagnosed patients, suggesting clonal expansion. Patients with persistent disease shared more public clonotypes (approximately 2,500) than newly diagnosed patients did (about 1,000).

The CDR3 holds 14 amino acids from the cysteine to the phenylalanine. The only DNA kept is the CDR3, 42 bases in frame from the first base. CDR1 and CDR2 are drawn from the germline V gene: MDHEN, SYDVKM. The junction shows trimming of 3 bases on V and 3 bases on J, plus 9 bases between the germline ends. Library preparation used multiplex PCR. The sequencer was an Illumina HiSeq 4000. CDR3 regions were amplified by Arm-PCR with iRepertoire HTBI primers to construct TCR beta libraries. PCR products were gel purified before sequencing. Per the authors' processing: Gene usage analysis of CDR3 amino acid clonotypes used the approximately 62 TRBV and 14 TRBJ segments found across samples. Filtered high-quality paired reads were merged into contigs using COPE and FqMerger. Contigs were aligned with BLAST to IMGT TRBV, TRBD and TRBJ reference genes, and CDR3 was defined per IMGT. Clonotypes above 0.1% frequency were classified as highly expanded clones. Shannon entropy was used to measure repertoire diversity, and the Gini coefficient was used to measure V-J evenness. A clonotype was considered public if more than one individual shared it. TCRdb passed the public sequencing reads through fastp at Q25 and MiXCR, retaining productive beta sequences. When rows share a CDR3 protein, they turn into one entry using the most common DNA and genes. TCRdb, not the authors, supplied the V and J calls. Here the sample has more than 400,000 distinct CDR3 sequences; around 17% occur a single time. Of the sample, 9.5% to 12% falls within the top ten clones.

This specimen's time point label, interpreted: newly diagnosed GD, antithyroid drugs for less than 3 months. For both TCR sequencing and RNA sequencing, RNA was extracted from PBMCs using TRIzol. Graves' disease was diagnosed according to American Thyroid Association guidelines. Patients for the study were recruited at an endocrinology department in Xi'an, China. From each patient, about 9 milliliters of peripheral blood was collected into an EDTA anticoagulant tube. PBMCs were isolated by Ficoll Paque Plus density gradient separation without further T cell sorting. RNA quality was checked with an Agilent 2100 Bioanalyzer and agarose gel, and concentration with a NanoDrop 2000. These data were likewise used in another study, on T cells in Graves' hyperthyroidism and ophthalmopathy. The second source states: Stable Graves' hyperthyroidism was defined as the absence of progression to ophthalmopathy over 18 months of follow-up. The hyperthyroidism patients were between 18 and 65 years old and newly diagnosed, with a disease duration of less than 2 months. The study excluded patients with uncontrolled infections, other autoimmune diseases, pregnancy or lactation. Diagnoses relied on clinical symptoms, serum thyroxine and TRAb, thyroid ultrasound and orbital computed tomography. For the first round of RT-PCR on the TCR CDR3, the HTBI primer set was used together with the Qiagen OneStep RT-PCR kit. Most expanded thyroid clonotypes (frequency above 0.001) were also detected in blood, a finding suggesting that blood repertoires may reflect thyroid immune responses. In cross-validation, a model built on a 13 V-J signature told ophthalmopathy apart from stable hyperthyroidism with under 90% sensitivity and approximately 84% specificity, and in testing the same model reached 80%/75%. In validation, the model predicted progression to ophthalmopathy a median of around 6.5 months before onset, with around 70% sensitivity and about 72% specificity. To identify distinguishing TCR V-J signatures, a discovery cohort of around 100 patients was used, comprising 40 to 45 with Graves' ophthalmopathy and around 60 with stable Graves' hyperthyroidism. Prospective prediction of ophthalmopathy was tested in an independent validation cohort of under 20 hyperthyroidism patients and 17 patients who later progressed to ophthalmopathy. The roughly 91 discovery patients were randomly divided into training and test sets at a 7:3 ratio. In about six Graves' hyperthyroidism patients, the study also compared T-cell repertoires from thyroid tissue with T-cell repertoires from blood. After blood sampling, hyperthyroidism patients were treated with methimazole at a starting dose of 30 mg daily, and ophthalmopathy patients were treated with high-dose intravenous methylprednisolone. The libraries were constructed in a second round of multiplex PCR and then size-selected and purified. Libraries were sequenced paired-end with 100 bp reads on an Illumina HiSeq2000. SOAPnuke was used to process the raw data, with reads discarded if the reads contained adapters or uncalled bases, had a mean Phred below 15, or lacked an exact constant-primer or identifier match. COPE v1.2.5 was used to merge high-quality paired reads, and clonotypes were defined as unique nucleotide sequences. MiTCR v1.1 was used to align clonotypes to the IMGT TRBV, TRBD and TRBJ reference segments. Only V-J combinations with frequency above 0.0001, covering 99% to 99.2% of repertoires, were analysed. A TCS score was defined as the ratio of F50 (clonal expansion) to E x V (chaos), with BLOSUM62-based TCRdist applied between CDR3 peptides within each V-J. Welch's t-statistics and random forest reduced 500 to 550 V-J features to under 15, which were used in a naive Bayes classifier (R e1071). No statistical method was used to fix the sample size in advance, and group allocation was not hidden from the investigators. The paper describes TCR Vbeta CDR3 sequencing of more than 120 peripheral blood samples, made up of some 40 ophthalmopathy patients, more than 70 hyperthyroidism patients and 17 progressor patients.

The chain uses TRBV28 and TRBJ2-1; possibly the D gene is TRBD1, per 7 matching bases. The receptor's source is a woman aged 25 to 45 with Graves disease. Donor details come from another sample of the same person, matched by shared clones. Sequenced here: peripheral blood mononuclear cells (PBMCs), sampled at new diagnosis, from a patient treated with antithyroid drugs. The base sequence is TGTGCCAGCAGTTTGCAGGGGGGCTACAATGAGCAGTTCTTC. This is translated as CASSLQGGYNEQFF.